The sequence of this T cell receptor beta chain was determined in a study of T cell responses to AZD1222 COVID-19 vaccine. V dropped 7 bases and J dropped 0 bases, with 12 bases sitting between them. Looked up from germline, CDR1 is SEHNR and CDR2 is FQNEAQ (reference sequence). CDR3 length equals 15 residues. Study-wide findings and caveats: The sample set comprised mostly white British donors with more females, and clonal diversity was possibly underestimated. Vaccine-related CD4 TCRs covered spike, predominating at 160-218 and 743-854. Spike-specific TCR breadth and depth were elevated following two AZD1222 doses.

Details on this clone: As yet, its antigen is unknown.

Data came from immunoSEQ multiplex PCR; TCRdb stores just in-frame clones and leaves some out. The sample carries about 120,000 clones, around nine tenths recorded once. Sample: peripheral blood, taken on day 0 of AZD1222 vaccination. The chain joins TRBV7-9 to TRBJ2-2; perhaps D is TRBD1 or TRBD2 (5 bases each). This clonotype was obtained from an adult in good health. This CDR3 reads CASTARETNTGELFF. For the CDR3, the DNA is TGTGCCAGCACCGCCAGGGAGACGAACACCGGGGAGCTGTTTTTT.